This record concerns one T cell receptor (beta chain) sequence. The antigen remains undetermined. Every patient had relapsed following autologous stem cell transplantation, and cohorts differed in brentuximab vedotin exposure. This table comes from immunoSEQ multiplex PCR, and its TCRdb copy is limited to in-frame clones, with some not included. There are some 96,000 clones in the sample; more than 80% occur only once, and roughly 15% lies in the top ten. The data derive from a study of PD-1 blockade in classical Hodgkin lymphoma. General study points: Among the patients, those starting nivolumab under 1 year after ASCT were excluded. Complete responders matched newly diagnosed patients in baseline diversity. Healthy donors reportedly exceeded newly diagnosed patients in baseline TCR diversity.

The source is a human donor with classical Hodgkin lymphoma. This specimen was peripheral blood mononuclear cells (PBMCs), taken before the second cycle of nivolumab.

The CDR3 reads CASSLVGGQPQHF. CDR3 sequence (DNA): TGTGCCAGCAGCTTGGTAGGCGGTCAGCCCCAGCATTTT. The chain is built from TRBV5-6 and TRBJ1-5; D call uncertain. The V end lost 0 bases, the J end lost 6 bases, and 7 bases lay between the germline ends. The CDR3 spans 13 residues. In germline, CDR1 is SGHDT, CDR2 YYEEEE.